The entry below gives a single T cell receptor (beta chain) sequence along with its context. Its antigen is unidentified. This entry comes from a study of shared clonotypes between healthy human individuals. Study-level results: Naive CD4 clonotypes were shared across a few donors at about 5.2%.

Sorted-subset replicate PCR reactions were performed with about 200 ng DNA, corresponding to 30,000 to 35,000 T cell genomes. This table comes from immunoSEQ multiplex PCR, and its TCRdb copy is limited to in-frame clones, with some not included. The table lists 1.6 million or so clones, approximately 98.5% of them singletons. This CDR3 spans 18 amino acids. Per germline, CDR1 MGHRA and CDR2 YSYEKL. Trimming removed 2 bases at V and 3 bases at J, with 23 bases between. This clonotype was sampled from a man aged 25-40 years in good health. Sequenced input: naive CD4+ T cells sorted from blood. Documented subset: CD45RA+ positively selected. The chain joins TRBV4-1 to TRBJ2-7; possible D gene TRBD2, 7 bases. The CDR3 DNA follows: TGCGCCAGCAGCCAACCGGGGGGCAGAATCGGGAAGGACTACGAGCAGTACTTC. Translation gives CASSQPGGRIGKDYEQYF.